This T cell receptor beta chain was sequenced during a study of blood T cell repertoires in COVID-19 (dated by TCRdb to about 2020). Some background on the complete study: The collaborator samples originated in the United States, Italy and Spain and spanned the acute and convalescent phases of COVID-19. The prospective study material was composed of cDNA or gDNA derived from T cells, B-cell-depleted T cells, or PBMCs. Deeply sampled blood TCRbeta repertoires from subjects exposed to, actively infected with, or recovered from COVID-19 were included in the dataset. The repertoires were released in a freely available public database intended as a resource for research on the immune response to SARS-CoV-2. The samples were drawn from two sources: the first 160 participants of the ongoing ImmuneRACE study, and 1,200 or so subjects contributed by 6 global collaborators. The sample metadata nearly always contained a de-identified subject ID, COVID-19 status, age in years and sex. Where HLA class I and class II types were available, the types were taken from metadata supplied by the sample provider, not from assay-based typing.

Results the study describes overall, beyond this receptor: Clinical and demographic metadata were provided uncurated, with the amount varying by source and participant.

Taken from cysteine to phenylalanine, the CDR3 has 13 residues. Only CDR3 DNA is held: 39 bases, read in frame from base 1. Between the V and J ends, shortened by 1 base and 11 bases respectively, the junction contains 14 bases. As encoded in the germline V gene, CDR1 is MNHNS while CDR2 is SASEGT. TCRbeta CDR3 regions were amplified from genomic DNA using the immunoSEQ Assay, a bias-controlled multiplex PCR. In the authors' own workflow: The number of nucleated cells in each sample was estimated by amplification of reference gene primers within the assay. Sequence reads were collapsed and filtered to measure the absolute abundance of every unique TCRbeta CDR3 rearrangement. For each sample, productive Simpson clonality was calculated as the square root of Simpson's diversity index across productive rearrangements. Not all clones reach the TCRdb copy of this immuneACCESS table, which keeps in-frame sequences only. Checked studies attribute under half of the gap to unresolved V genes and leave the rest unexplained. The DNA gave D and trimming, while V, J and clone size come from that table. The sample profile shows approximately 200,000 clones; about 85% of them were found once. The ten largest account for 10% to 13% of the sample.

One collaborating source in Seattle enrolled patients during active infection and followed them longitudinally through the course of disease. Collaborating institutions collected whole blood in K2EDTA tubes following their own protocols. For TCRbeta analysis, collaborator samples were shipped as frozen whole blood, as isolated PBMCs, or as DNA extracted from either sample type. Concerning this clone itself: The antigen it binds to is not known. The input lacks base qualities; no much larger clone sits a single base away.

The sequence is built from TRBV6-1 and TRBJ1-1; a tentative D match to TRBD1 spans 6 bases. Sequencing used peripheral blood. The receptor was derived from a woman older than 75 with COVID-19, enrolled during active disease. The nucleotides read TGTGCCAGCAGTGAAGGATCAGGGGTACTCGCTTTCTTT. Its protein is CASSEGSGVLAFF.